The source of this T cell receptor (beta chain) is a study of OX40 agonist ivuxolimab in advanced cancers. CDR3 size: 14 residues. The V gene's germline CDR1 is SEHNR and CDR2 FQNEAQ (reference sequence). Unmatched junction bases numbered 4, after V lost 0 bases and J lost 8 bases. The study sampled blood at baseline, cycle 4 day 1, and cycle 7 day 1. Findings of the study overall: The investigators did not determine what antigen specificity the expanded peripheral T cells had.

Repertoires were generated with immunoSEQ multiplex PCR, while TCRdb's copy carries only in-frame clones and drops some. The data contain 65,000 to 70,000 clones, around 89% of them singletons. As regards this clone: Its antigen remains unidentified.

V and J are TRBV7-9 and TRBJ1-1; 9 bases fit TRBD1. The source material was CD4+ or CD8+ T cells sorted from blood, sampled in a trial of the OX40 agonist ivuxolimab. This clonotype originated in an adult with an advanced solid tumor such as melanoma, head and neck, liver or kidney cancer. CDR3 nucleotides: TGTGCCAGCAGCTTAGCCCCGGGACAGGGCGAAGCTTTCTTT. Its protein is CASSLAPGQGEAFF.